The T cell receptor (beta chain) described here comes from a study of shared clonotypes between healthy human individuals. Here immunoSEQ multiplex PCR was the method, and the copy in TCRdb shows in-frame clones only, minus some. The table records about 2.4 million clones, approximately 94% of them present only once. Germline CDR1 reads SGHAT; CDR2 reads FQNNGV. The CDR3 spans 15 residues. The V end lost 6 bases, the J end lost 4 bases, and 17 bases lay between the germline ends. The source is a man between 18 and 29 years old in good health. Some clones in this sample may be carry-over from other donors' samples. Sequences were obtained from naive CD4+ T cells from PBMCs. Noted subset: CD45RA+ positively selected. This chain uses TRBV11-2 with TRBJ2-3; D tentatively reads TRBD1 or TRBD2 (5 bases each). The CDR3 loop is CASSPGPSWADTQYF. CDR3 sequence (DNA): TGTGCCAGCAGTCCGGGGCCTTCTTGGGCAGATACGCAGTATTTT.